Following are 5 T cell receptor beta chains from one sample sequenced in a study of shared clonotypes between healthy human individuals. The table came from immunoSEQ multiplex PCR; TCRdb's copy has only in-frame clones and leaves some out. The sample lists over a million clones, approximately 80% occurring once. The sample consisted of memory CD4+ T cells from PBMCs. Described subset: CD45RA-negative fraction. These receptors came from a man younger than 35 in good health. Some clones in this sample may be carry-over from other donors' samples.

The chain recombines TRBV5-6 with TRBJ1-2; D is ambiguous. The germline V gene encodes CDR1 SGHDT and CDR2 YYEEEE. V shed 3 bases and J shed 4 bases, with 13 bases lying between them. The CDR3 is made up of 14 amino acids. The CDR3 DNA follows: TGTGCCAGCAGCTCGAGGAGGGATCGCTATGGCTACACCTTC. It specifies CASSSRRDRYGYTF.

This clone has more than one count but fewer than ten. V gene TRBV5-1 combines with J gene TRBJ2-1, with 7 nucleotides matching TRBD2. The length of the CDR3 is 16 residues. Losses at the gene ends were 4 bases for V and 0 bases for J; bases not matched to a gene: 7. The germline CDR1 and CDR2 sequences are SGHRS and YFSETQ. The CDR3 here is CASSSSSGGSYNEQFF. The CDR3 nucleotides read TGCGCCAGCAGCAGCTCTAGCGGAGGCTCCTACAATGAGCAGTTCTTC.

Remarks on this clone: A much larger clonotype is one base distant, so this may be a read error. This sequence joins TRBV28 and TRBJ2-2, with TRBD2 matching over 8 bases. V lost 5 bases and J lost 5; bases outside the gene matches: 1. CDR1 and CDR2 from the germline V gene are MDHEN and SYDVKM. The CDR3 contains 13 residues. The CDR3 here is CASSSGRTGELFF. The CDR3 nucleotides are TGTGCCAGCAGTAGCGGGAGAACCGGGGAGCTGTTTTTT.

The table lists this clone with a count of one. The chain joins TRBV5-1 to TRBJ2-5; D perhaps matches TRBD1 (6 bases). The CDR3 covers 15 residues. Germline assignment: CDR1 SGHRS and CDR2 YFSETQ. V lost 0 bases, J lost 2 bases, and 11 bases lay in between. CDR3 loop: CASSLGGTLQETQYF. The DNA of the CDR3 is TGCGCCAGCAGCTTGGGGGGGACACTACAAGAGACCCAGTACTTC. The full variable domain, rest sourced from reference TRBV5-1 and TRBJ2-5, is KAGVTQTPRYLIKTRGQQVTLSCSPISGHRSVSWYQQTPGQGLQFLFEYFSETQRNKGNFPGRFSGRQFSNSRSEMNVSTLELGDSALYLCASSLGGTLQETQYFGPGTRLLVL.

CDR3 in amino acids: CASSPVRGSNTEAFF. CDR3 in DNA: TGCGCCAGCAGTCCTGTCCGGGGATCGAACACTGAAGCTTTCTTT. This sequence joins TRBV10-1 and TRBJ1-1; D unclear. V lost 5 bases and J 1 base, leaving 14 bases between the germline ends. In germline, CDR1 is WNHNN, CDR2 SYGVQD (reference sequence). This CDR3 region has 15 residues.